These 13 T cell receptor beta chains came from one sample sequenced in a study of blood T cell repertoires in COVID-19. Method: immunoSEQ multiplex PCR; TCRdb's copy keeps in-frame clones and lacks some. The data hold about 300,000 clones, with approximately 90% observed a single time. The source material was peripheral blood. Source of these receptors: a man in his forties or fifties with acute or convalescent COVID-19.

The chain has TRBV5-1 and TRBJ2-2, with D unclear. This CDR3 has 16 residues. V lost 4 bases and J 2 bases, leaving 15 bases between the germline ends. CDR1 and CDR2 from the germline V gene are SGHRS and YFSETQ. CDR3 DNA: TGCGCCAGCAGCCCCTATTCGGAGCCAAACACCGGGGAGCTGTTTTTT. Translation gives CASSPYSEPNTGELFF.

V gene TRBV4-1 combines with J gene TRBJ2-7, with 9 bases aligning to TRBD1. This CDR3 spans 17 amino acids. Unmatched junction bases numbered 13, after V lost 1 base and J lost 6 bases. CDR1 is MGHRA, CDR2 YSYEKL, per germline. As DNA, the CDR3 is TGCGCCAGCAGCCAAGGAAGGACCGGGACAGGGTTTGCCGAGCAGTACTTC. Translation: CASSQGRTGTGFAEQYF.

Regarding this clone: Other DNA sequences from this sample encode an identical CDR3 as well. The chain couples TRBV2 to TRBJ1-2; D not resolved. The CDR3 sequence is 12 residues long. V was cut by 6 bases and J by 4 bases, with 9 bases left in between. Per the germline V gene, CDR1 is SNHLY and CDR2 is FYNNEI. CDR3: CASSGEGYGYTF. The CDR3 nucleotides are TGTGCCAGCAGCGGTGAGGGCTATGGCTACACCTTC.

The CDR3 sequence: CAWSRDNLNTEAFF. In DNA, the CDR3 is TGTGCCTGGAGCCGTGACAACCTGAACACTGAAGCTTTCTTT. The V gene is TRBV30, the J gene TRBJ1-1; unclear D gene. In germline, CDR1 is GTSNPN, CDR2 SVGIG (reference sequence). V dropped 3 bases and J dropped 0 bases, with 11 bases sitting between them. This CDR3 contains 14 residues. The whole variable domain, filled in from reference TRBV30 and TRBJ1-1, reads SQTIHQWPATLVQPVGSPLSLECTVEGTSNPNLYWYRQAAGRGLQLLFYSVGIGQISSEVPQNLSASRPQDRQFILSSKKLLLSDSGFYLCAWSRDNLNTEAFFGQGTRLTVV.

This sequence joins TRBV28 and TRBJ2-6, with D possibly matching TRBD1 (6 bases). This CDR3 has 15 residues. The V and J ends lost 6 bases and 0 bases respectively, with 9 bases between them. Germline V gives CDR1 MDHEN, CDR2 SYDVKM. CDR3 region: CASRPTGSGANVLTF. CDR3 sequence (DNA): TGTGCCAGCAGACCGACAGGCTCTGGGGCCAACGTCCTGACTTTC.

The J gene is TRBJ1-5, the V gene TRBV19, with 9 positions matching TRBD1. Germline V gene lookup returns CDR1 LNHDA and CDR2 SQIVND (reference sequence). With 6 bases clipped from V and 3 bases from J, the junction kept 12 bases outside the gene matches. The CDR3 contains 17 residues. DNA of the CDR3: TGTGCCAGTAGCCCTAAGGGGGGACAGGGAGCCAATCAGCCCCAGCATTTT. This encodes CASSPKGGQGANQPQHF.

This chain uses TRBV11-2 with TRBJ2-1; possible D gene TRBD2, 5 bases. The CDR3 totals 14 residues. Germline assignment: CDR1 SGHAT and CDR2 FQNNGV. V shed 5 bases and J shed 5 bases, with 13 bases lying between them. DNA of the CDR3: TGTGCCAGCAGCCCGTGGGCGCGGGACAATGAGCAGTTCTTC. It specifies CASSPWARDNEQFF.

The V and J genes are TRBV11-1 and TRBJ1-1; perhaps TRBD1 as D (5 bases). This CDR3 is built from 13 residues. Germline CDR1 is SGHAT and CDR2 is FQDESV (reference sequence). The V end lost 5 bases, the J end lost 5 bases, and 12 bases lay between the germline ends. The CDR3 protein is CASSAGIRTEAFF. For the CDR3, the DNA is TGTGCCAGCAGCGCAGGGATACGGACTGAAGCTTTCTTT.

The rearrangement links TRBV19 to TRBJ1-4; TRBD1 aligns across 7 bases. The length of the CDR3 is 16 residues. After removal of 6 bases from V and 3 bases from J, the junction contained 10 bases not matched to a gene. The germline CDR1 and CDR2 sequences are LNHDA and SQIVND (reference sequence). In DNA, the CDR3 is TGTGCCAGTAGCTCACCCCCGGGACAGCCTAATGAAAAACTGTTTTTT. Residues: CASSSPPGQPNEKLFF. The full variable domain, its missing parts supplied by reference TRBV19 and TRBJ1-4, is DGGITQSPKYLFRKEGQNVTLSCEQNLNHDAMYWYRQDPGQGLRLIYYSQIVNDFQKGDIAEGYSVSREKKESFPLTVTSAQKNPTAFYLCASSSPPGQPNEKLFFGSGTQLSVL.

On this clone: Sequence at one end of the junction differs from germline and may be a read error. The chain uses TRBV20-1 and TRBJ1-2; 9 bases are shared with TRBD1. Germline V gives CDR1 DFQATT, CDR2 SNEGSKA (reference sequence). This CDR3 has 11 residues. CDR3 amino acids: CSAPKGTGLVF. The CDR3 coding sequence is TGCAGTGCTCCCAAGGGGACAGGGCTTGTCTTC.

About this clone itself: Germline and junction disagree at one end, which may indicate a read error. V usage is TRBV7-3 and J usage is TRBJ1-1; 10 bases match TRBD1. CDR3 length: 13 amino acids. Per germline, CDR1 SGHTA and CDR2 FQGTGA. For the CDR3, the DNA is TGTGCCAGCAGCCAGCGACAGGGGGCGTCAGTTATCTTT. Protein product: CASSQRQGASVIF.

The rearrangement links TRBV7-9 to TRBJ2-6; TRBD1 is a possible D gene (6 bases). Germline CDR1 is SEHNR and CDR2 is FQNEAQ (reference sequence). The CDR3 has 18 amino acids. Trimming took 2 bases from V and 2 from J, leaving 16 bases between them. CDR3 DNA: TGTGCCAGCAGCTTAAAGGGGGACGGGCCCGCTGGGGCCAACGTCCTGACTTTC. This encodes CASSLKGDGPAGANVLTF.

The CDR3 coding sequence is TGTGCCAGCAGCTTAGCAAGAGGGGGCGGCTACACCTTC. It codes for CASSLARGGGYTF. This chain uses TRBV7-6 with TRBJ1-2, with 7 bases aligning to TRBD1. V shed 0 bases, J shed 8 bases, and the junction held 3 bases outside the gene matches. The CDR3 runs 13 residues. Germline CDR1 and CDR2: SGHVS and FNYEAQ.